Below are 19 T cell receptor beta chains sequenced from a single sample in a study of T cells in tuberculosis. Profiling relied on immunoSEQ multiplex PCR, and the TCRdb table lists in-frame clones only, not all of them. The data hold approximately 53,000 clones, with 90% to 95% observed a single time. Time point in this sample: new active TB diagnosis, blood taken before or within 7 days of starting treatment. Here the sequenced sample was PBMCs, taken at tuberculosis diagnosis. The receptors derive from an adult with tuberculosis.

The chain has TRBV28 and TRBJ1-2, with 9 bases fitting TRBD1. The CDR3 totals 11 residues. The V segment lost 10 bases and the J segment 10 bases; nucleotides outside the gene matches: 7. Germline lookup yields CDR1 MDHEN and CDR2 SYDVKM. CDR3 region: CAIRGQGTYTF. DNA of the CDR3: TGTGCCATCCGAGGACAGGGGACCTACACCTTC.

J is TRBJ1-2 and V is TRBV19; 7 bases agree with TRBD1. The length of the CDR3 is 15 residues. The ends lost 6 bases at V and 4 bases at J; junction bases unmatched: 11. In germline, CDR1 is LNHDA, CDR2 SQIVND (reference sequence). This CDR3 is CASREYRGWSYGYTF. The CDR3 DNA sequence: TGTGCCAGTAGGGAGTACAGGGGCTGGAGCTATGGCTACACCTTC.

This rearrangement joins TRBV10-3 to TRBJ1-3; tentative D call: TRBD1 (6 bases). CDR3 length: 13 residues. Trimming left V 10 bases short and J 4 bases short, with 14 bases between. From germline, CDR1 is ENHRY and CDR2 SYGVKD. The CDR3 protein is CATRTVLGNTIYF. Here the CDR3 DNA reads TGTGCCACCCGGACAGTCCTAGGAAACACCATATATTTT.

The chain couples TRBV5-4 to TRBJ2-3; 10 positions match TRBD2. CDR1 SGHNT and CDR2 YYREEE come from the germline V gene (reference sequence). V lost 1 base to trimming and J lost 2 bases; unmatched junction nucleotides: 4. CDR3 length: 16 amino acids. CDR3 coding DNA: TGTGCCAGCAGCTTGACTAGCGGGATGAACACAGATACGCAGTATTTT. Amino acids: CASSLTSGMNTDTQYF.

The rearrangement links TRBV19 to TRBJ2-1; D is uncertain. Germline V gene lookup returns CDR1 LNHDA and CDR2 SQIVND (reference sequence). The CDR3 contains 13 residues. V lost 5 bases, J lost 9 bases, and 14 bases lay in between. The CDR3 region is CASSDRSASEQFF. CDR3 in DNA: TGTGCCAGTAGTGATCGAAGCGCGAGTGAGCAGTTCTTC.

This rearrangement joins TRBV15 to TRBJ1-1; D is undetermined. CDR1 is LNHNV and CDR2 is YYDKDF in the germline V gene (reference sequence). CDR3 length: 14 amino acids. V was shortened by 2 bases and J by 3 bases, with 10 bases between the two germline ends. The CDR3 is CATSRRDPDTEAFF. The CDR3 region has the DNA TGTGCCACCAGCAGACGAGATCCGGACACTGAAGCTTTCTTT.

This clone was seen only once. The chain couples TRBV5-1 to TRBJ1-1; TRBD1 aligns across 11 bases. This CDR3 has 16 residues. V lost 4 bases to trimming and J lost 0 bases; unmatched junction nucleotides: 5. Germline V gene data show CDR1 as SGHRS and CDR2 as YFSETQ. The CDR3 region has the DNA TGCGCCAGCAGCGGAAGGACAGGGGGCATGAACACTGAAGCTTTCTTT. Protein product: CASSGRTGGMNTEAFF.

The chain employs TRBV29-1 and TRBJ2-1, with TRBD1 matching over 10 bases. The V gene's germline CDR1 is SQVTM and CDR2 ANQGSEA. The CDR3 extends over 14 amino acids. V shed 4 bases and J 4 bases; nucleotides not matched to a gene: 4. CDR3 protein: CSVAPGQGYNEQFF. The CDR3 DNA is TGCAGCGTTGCGCCGGGACAGGGGTACAATGAGCAGTTCTTC.

The chain joins TRBV7-2 to TRBJ2-7; D uncertain. Looked up from germline, CDR1 is SGHTA and CDR2 is FQGNSA. The CDR3 length is 14 residues. V was cut by 9 bases and J by 6 bases, with 21 bases left in between. CDR3 nucleotides: TGTGCCAGTAGAGAGGCGGCACCAAGTCGCGAGCAGTACTTC. This encodes CASREAAPSREQYF.

The V gene is TRBV19, the J gene TRBJ1-3; D possibly corresponds to TRBD1 (5 bases). This CDR3 comprises 14 residues. The ends were cut back, 10 bases at V and 2 bases at J, with 15 bases in the middle. Germline CDR1 and CDR2: LNHDA and SQIVND (reference sequence). The DNA of the CDR3 is TGTGCCACATCGACAGTGCGAGCTGGAAACACCATATATTTT. Amino acids: CATSTVRAGNTIYF.

This chain joins TRBV7-2 and TRBJ1-2, with D unresolved. The V end was cut by 1 base, the J end by 3 bases, with 6 bases between. CDR1 and CDR2 from the germline V gene are SGHTA and FQGNSA. This CDR3 comprises 13 residues. The CDR3 sequence is CASSLGLDYGYTF. The CDR3 DNA is TGTGCCAGCAGCTTAGGTTTAGACTATGGCTACACCTTC.

The rearrangement joins TRBV30 to TRBJ2-1; weak D call: TRBD1 (6 bases). This CDR3 is 15 amino acids long. Trimming pared 5 bases from V and 7 bases from J, leaving 21 bases between. Germline V gene sequence: CDR1 GTSNPN, CDR2 SVGIG (reference sequence). The CDR3 loop reads CAWGPWGNRGNEQFF. CDR3 in DNA: TGTGCCTGGGGCCCCTGGGGGAATAGGGGGAATGAGCAGTTCTTC. Variable domain in full (rest from reference TRBV30 and TRBJ2-1): SQTIHQWPATLVQPVGSPLSLECTVEGTSNPNLYWYRQAAGRGLQLLFYSVGIGQISSEVPQNLSASRPQDRQFILSSKKLLLSDSGFYLCAWGPWGNRGNEQFFGPGTRLTVL.

The count of this clone is one. The chain combines TRBV30 with TRBJ1-4; TRBD1 agrees at 12 bases. This CDR3 comprises 17 residues. Germline V gene data show CDR1 as GTSNPN and CDR2 as SVGIG (reference sequence). V was pared by 3 bases and J by 8 bases, with 13 bases of the junction left unmatched. Here the CDR3 DNA reads TGTGCCTGGAGCGTGGGACAGGGGGCGAAAGGAGGGGAAAAACTGTTTTTT. As protein: CAWSVGQGAKGGEKLFF.

J is TRBJ2-3 and V is TRBV6-5, with 9 bases lining up with TRBD1. After removal of 6 bases from V and 0 bases from J, the junction contained 4 bases not matched to a gene. In germline, CDR1 is MNHEY, CDR2 SVGAGI. The CDR3 is 15 amino acids. The DNA for the CDR3 is TGTGCCAGCAGGCCCGGGACAGGGAGCACAGATACGCAGTATTTT. This translates into CASRPGTGSTDTQYF.

The rearrangement links TRBV5-4 to TRBJ2-3, with TRBD1 identical over 12 bases. The CDR3 runs 18 residues. Germline values: CDR1 SGHNT, CDR2 YYREEE (reference sequence). V dropped 3 bases and J dropped 4; count of bases not matched to a gene: 12. The CDR3 DNA reads TGTGCCAGCAGCTCCAAAAGAGCCGGGACAGGGGGCGCAGATACGCAGTATTTT. Protein: CASSSKRAGTGGADTQYF. The variable domain in full, completed from reference TRBV5-4 and TRBJ2-3, reads ETGVTQSPTHLIKTRGQQVTLRCSSQSGHNTVSWYQQALGQGPQFIFQYYREEENGRGNFPPRFSGLQFPNYSSELNVNALELDDSALYLCASSSKRAGTGGADTQYFGPGTRLTVL.

The V gene is TRBV9, the J gene TRBJ1-2, with D perhaps TRBD1 (6 bases). This CDR3 region has 14 residues. V lost 0 bases to trimming and J lost 8 bases, with 14 bases between them. Germline CDR1 and CDR2: SGDLS and YYNGEE. The CDR3 bases are TGTGCCAGCAGCGTAGACAGGGTTGGGAGAGGCTACACCTTC. Translating gives CASSVDRVGRGYTF.

The rearrangement joins TRBV5-1 to TRBJ2-3; 9 positions match TRBD2. V was pared by 7 bases and J by 2 bases, with 8 bases of the junction left unmatched. Germline V gene sequence: CDR1 SGHRS, CDR2 YFSETQ. The CDR3 consists of 15 residues. CDR3 region: CASHRASGDTDTQYF. Here the CDR3 DNA reads TGCGCCAGCCACCGGGCTAGCGGGGACACAGATACGCAGTATTTT.

This clone has just one count. The genes are TRBV28 and TRBJ1-2; 7 bases are a match to TRBD1. The CDR3 runs to 16 residues. The ends lost 4 bases at V and 0 bases at J; junction bases unmatched: 8. The germline V gene encodes CDR1 MDHEN and CDR2 SYDVKM. The CDR3 DNA reads TGTGCCAGCAGTTCGTATGGGGACAGTACTAACTATGGCTACACCTTC. It yields the protein CASSSYGDSTNYGYTF.

The gene calls are TRBV28 and TRBJ2-3; 12 bases fit TRBD2. V lost 6 bases to trimming and J lost 4 bases; unmatched junction nucleotides: 5. The CDR3 has 15 residues. The germline gives CDR1 MDHEN, CDR2 SYDVKM. The DNA for the CDR3 is TGTGCCAGCAGGACTAGCGGGAGACAAGCAGATACGCAGTATTTT. Translated: CASRTSGRQADTQYF.